The text below deals with one T cell receptor beta chain. No antigen is known for it. The CDR3 sequence is 14 residues long. Germline V lookup: CDR1 MNHEY, CDR2 SVGAGI. V was cut by 3 bases and J by 4 bases, with 13 bases left in between. The source of the sample is a study of shared clonotypes between healthy human individuals. Whole-study results and caveats: What naive subsets generally showed was a larger estimated richness than memory subsets showed. Generation probability values for non-shared clonotypes were lower than those for clonotypes shared by all four donors.

Template for every sorted-subset replicate PCR totaled roughly 200 ng DNA, roughly 30,000 T cell genomes. Generated by immunoSEQ multiplex PCR, the TCRdb table keeps only in-frame clones and is missing some. Of around 2.3 million clones in the sample, almost 96% were seen once. The split of CD4+ cells yielded CD45RA+ naive and CD45RA-negative memory subsets. Sequenced sample: naive CD4+ T cells sorted from blood. As to subset: CD45RA+ positively selected. This clonotype originated in a man younger than 30 in good health. The V gene is TRBV6-5, the J gene TRBJ2-7, with D perhaps matching TRBD2 (5 bases). CDR3 loop: CASSYVGEFYEQYF. CDR3 bases: TGTGCCAGCAGTTATGTGGGAGAGTTTTACGAGCAGTACTTC.